The clone carrying this T cell receptor beta chain appeared a few times. Profiled with immunoSEQ multiplex PCR; TCRdb holds only in-frame clones, not every one. The repertoire consists of under 35,000 clones, with 75% to 80% occurring once and the leading ten covering around 1%. Germline assignment: CDR1 SGHVS and CDR2 FQNEAQ. The CDR3 is 17 amino acids. V lost 11 bases and J lost 5; bases outside the gene matches: 21. The sort gate was single viable CD3+CD4+CD8-CD45RO+ cells for memory CD4+ T cells. Positive selection with CD4 microbeads enriched total CD4+ T cells. The sample comes from a study of memory CD4+ T cells and cytomegalovirus serostatus.

This sequence originates from an adult in good health and CMV-seronegative. The V gene is TRBV7-8, the J gene TRBJ1-5; 7 positions agree with TRBD1. The sample taken for sequencing was memory CD4+ T cells from blood. In DNA, the CDR3 is TGTGCCTCGCAGGGGGGCGGGGGCTACTCTTCTCATCAGCCCCAGCATTTT. Amino acids: CASQGGGGYSSHQPQHF.